This TCR beta chain was found in a study of blood T cell repertoires in COVID-19. Study-level information: Samples came from the United States, Italy and Spain, spanning acute and convalescent COVID-19. PBMCs, B-cell-depleted T cells, or T cells were the source of the cDNA or gDNA that made up the material.

This clone was seen just once. In the original processing: Amplifying reference gene primers gave estimates of nucleated cell counts. Assay: immunoSEQ multiplex PCR; the TCRdb copy retains only in-frame clones and omits some. D and trimming come from the DNA, and the V and J calls and clone size come from that table. Of about 60,000 clones in the sample, approximately 84% are singletons; the top ten hold over 3.5%. Looked up from germline, CDR1 is SGDLS and CDR2 is YYNGEE. V lost 7 bases, J lost 3 bases, and 22 bases lay in between. The CDR3 consists of 17 residues. The source of this sequence is a man aged 55 to 70 with acute or convalescent COVID-19. The chain uses TRBV9 and TRBJ2-2; D possibly corresponds to TRBD2 (6 bases). Specimen: peripheral blood. CDR3 protein: CASPLVSPSGDTGELFF. DNA for the CDR3: TGTGCCAGCCCACTCGTATCTCCTTCGGGGGACACCGGGGAGCTGTTTTTT.